These 15 T cell receptor beta chains were sequenced from one sample in a study of blood T cell repertoires in COVID-19. Only in-frame clones appear in the TCRdb table, and some are missing; sequencing was by immunoSEQ multiplex PCR. The sample shows 65,000 or so clones, roughly four fifths of them seen only once. Material for sequencing was peripheral blood. These TCRs come from a man older than 75 with acute or convalescent COVID-19.

The chain combines TRBV6-5 with TRBJ1-2, with D possibly TRBD1 on 6 matching bases. Germline V gene data show CDR1 as MNHEY and CDR2 as SVGAGI. V was clipped by 5 bases and J by 1 base, with 11 bases between them. The CDR3 extends over 14 amino acids. The CDR3 bases are TGTGCCAGCAGTCGGGACACCAATAACTATGGCTACACCTTC. It is translated as CASSRDTNNYGYTF.

This clone was found a few times. This chain uses TRBV7-2 with TRBJ2-5; TRBD1 matches at 8 bases. J lost 1 base, V lost 6 bases, and 7 bases had no gene match. The germline V gene has CDR1 SGHTA and CDR2 FQGNSA. The CDR3 is 15 residues long. The CDR3 here is CASRGPGGPQETQYF. The DNA of the CDR3 is TGTGCCAGCAGAGGCCCAGGGGGCCCCCAAGAGACCCAGTACTTC.

The V call is TRBV5-1, the J call TRBJ1-2; D is unclear. The V gene's germline CDR1 is SGHRS and CDR2 YFSETQ. The V end lost 7 bases, the J end lost 4 bases, and 14 bases lay between the germline ends. The length of the CDR3 is 13 residues. In nucleotides, the CDR3 is TGCGCCAGCTCGTCGGGAGCGGTCTATGGCTACACCTTC. Its protein product is CASSSGAVYGYTF.

This clone has more than one count but fewer than ten. The chain couples TRBV19 to TRBJ2-3; 8 bases map to TRBD1. CDR3 length equals 16 residues. J lost 5 bases, V lost 6 bases, and 13 bases had no gene match. Germline V gene lookup returns CDR1 LNHDA and CDR2 SQIVND (reference sequence). CDR3: CASSRRQGTAIDTQYF. The DNA for the CDR3 is TGTGCCAGTAGCCGTCGACAGGGGACCGCCATAGATACGCAGTATTTT.

The genes are TRBV13 and TRBJ2-7, with TRBD1 as a possible D gene (5 bases). V was cut by 5 bases and J by 3 bases, with 14 bases left in between. The CDR3 loop spans 14 amino acids. CDR1 and CDR2 from the germline V gene are PRHDT and FYEKMQ (reference sequence). The CDR3 region is CASSTYAGNYEQYF. CDR3 sequence (DNA): TGTGCCAGCAGCACCTACGCAGGGAACTACGAGCAGTACTTC.

The chain links TRBV5-1 to TRBJ1-1; 10 nucleotides align to TRBD1. The length of the CDR3 is 15 residues. Germline CDR1 is SGHRS and CDR2 is YFSETQ. Trimming removed 3 bases from V and 8 bases from J; junction bases left unmatched: 10. Here the CDR3 reads CASSSQTGGQGEAFF. CDR3 nucleotides: TGCGCCAGCAGCTCCCAGACAGGGGGCCAGGGAGAAGCTTTCTTT.

J is TRBJ2-7 and V is TRBV7-2, with 9 bases aligning to TRBD1. The CDR3 has 14 residues. Germline-derived CDR1 and CDR2 are SGHTA and FQGNSA. J lost 2 bases, V lost 5 bases, and 4 bases had no gene match. The DNA of the CDR3 is TGTGCCAGCAGCCCGGACAGGGGACCCTACGAGCAGTACTTC. It codes for CASSPDRGPYEQYF.

The chain recombines TRBV11-2 with TRBJ2-3; D is undetermined. Germline assignment: CDR1 SGHAT and CDR2 FQNNGV. The CDR3 loop spans 12 amino acids. V lost 5 bases, J lost 5 bases, and 8 bases lay in between. Here the CDR3 DNA reads TGTGCCAGCAGCCCTCCTGTAGATACGCAGTATTTT. It translates to CASSPPVDTQYF.

This clone was detected only once. This chain links TRBV10-3 with TRBJ2-7; D may be TRBD2 (6 bases). This CDR3 has 15 amino acids. The V gene's germline CDR1 is ENHRY and CDR2 SYGVKD. V was pared by 6 bases and J by 0 bases, with 15 bases between. The CDR3 reads CAISGSGGISYEQYF. The CDR3 DNA is TGTGCCATCAGCGGGAGTGGGGGGATCTCCTACGAGCAGTACTTC.

The chain employs TRBV6-5 and TRBJ1-2, with D perhaps TRBD1 (5 bases). There are 12 residues in the CDR3. CDR1 MNHEY and CDR2 SVGAGI come from the germline V gene. The ends were cut back, 6 bases at V and 3 bases at J, with 8 bases in the middle. CDR3 nucleotide sequence: TGTGCCAGCAGGGACATCTACTATGGCTACACCTTC. Its protein product is CASRDIYYGYTF.

The chain employs TRBV19 and TRBJ1-4; D remains unclear. CDR3 length equals 12 residues. V shed 5 bases and J shed 5 bases, with 6 bases lying between them. Germline CDR1 reads LNHDA; CDR2 reads SQIVND (reference sequence). In DNA, the CDR3 is TGTGCCAGTAGTCGGGGAAATGAAAAACTGTTTTTT. This sequence encodes CASSRGNEKLFF.

The CDR3 nucleotides are TGTGCCTGGAGTAGGGGTGTGGGCCCCAATCAGCCCCAGCATTTT. Encoded protein: CAWSRGVGPNQPQHF. The chain has TRBV30 and TRBJ1-5, with D perhaps matching TRBD1 (5 bases). Trimming shortened V by 2 bases and J by 3 bases, and 14 bases separated the two germline ends. From germline, CDR1 is GTSNPN and CDR2 SVGIG (reference sequence). This CDR3 has 15 amino acids.

This chain connects TRBV2 to TRBJ1-1, with D possibly TRBD1 on 5 matching bases. The CDR3 extends over 13 amino acids. CDR1 SNHLY and CDR2 FYNNEI come from the germline V gene. V was shortened by 6 bases and J by 1 base, with 9 bases between the two germline ends. DNA of the CDR3: TGTGCCAGCAGGGGAGGGGAGAACACTGAAGCTTTCTTT. Translating it yields CASRGGENTEAFF.

This chain connects TRBV18 to TRBJ2-1, with D perhaps matching TRBD1 (5 bases). Germline-derived CDR1 and CDR2 are KGHSH and LQKENI. This CDR3 comprises 17 residues. V lost 1 base to trimming and J lost 2 bases, with 15 bases between them. The CDR3 loop is CASSPQIGATAYNEQFF. The CDR3 nucleotides are TGTGCCAGCTCACCACAGATTGGGGCAACGGCCTACAATGAGCAGTTCTTC.

V gene TRBV11-2 combines with J gene TRBJ2-1; 12 positions match TRBD2. Germline CDR1 reads SGHAT; CDR2 reads FQNNGV. The CDR3 consists of 17 residues. J lost 6 bases, V lost 4 bases, and 10 bases had no gene match. Here the CDR3 reads CASSSRLAGELGNEQFF. The CDR3, as DNA: TGTGCCAGCAGCTCACGACTAGCGGGGGAACTCGGCAATGAGCAGTTCTTC.